This T cell receptor (beta chain) derives from a study of cytomegalovirus exposure and HLA in healthy donors. Study at large: Sequencing of 150 million to 200 million T cells in an earlier analysis found under 120 million unique TCR beta sequences.

V was clipped by 5 bases and J by 5 bases, with 13 bases between them. The CDR3 has 13 amino acids. Germline CDR1 and CDR2: SGHTA and FQGNSA. PCR primers comprised 60 Vbeta and 13 Jbeta primers. Measured with immunoSEQ multiplex PCR; TCRdb has only the in-frame clones, and not every one. The sample holds about 150,000 clones, approximately 79% seen once. Concerning this clone itself: Its specificity is not known.

Notes on the study in general: Specific recognition of CMV antigens was confirmed in vitro for a few chains (all CMV-associated). A few V segments could not be told apart, such as TRBV6-2 and TRBV6-3, and were left out. Generally TCR sequences proved uncommon, though certain public TCRs appeared in numerous donors.

This sequence originates from a woman aged 50 to 65 in good health and CMV-seropositive. This chain connects TRBV7-2 to TRBJ2-7; a possible D gene is TRBD2 (6 bases). The specimen was PBMCs. The CDR3 region has the DNA TGTGCCAGCAGCACCGGGACTCTCAACGAGCAGTACTTC. Translation: CASSTGTLNEQYF.